The rows below give T cell receptor beta chains drawn from one sample of a study of response to subunit inactivated influenza vaccine. TCRdb called the RT-PCR reads again in MiXCR, with one record for every CDR3 protein. The sample includes 450,000 to 600,000 distinct CDR3 sequences, roughly 8.2% of them seen just once. The sequenced sample was PBMCs from blood, obtained about 24 months after vaccination. The source is a man aged 50 to 69 who received an inactivated influenza vaccine. Each CDR3 is given with its conserved first and last residue. A D gene is named only where the DNA matches it firmly. Rows may omit the clone size; those that give it use once, few, many or a size class.

J gene	V gene	D gene	clone size	CDR3 protein	CDR3 DNA
TRBJ2-3	TRBV5-5	.	.	CASSLGGSLGTDTQYF	TGTGCCAGCAGCTTGGGCGGCTCTTTGGGCACAGATACGCAGTATTTT
TRBJ1-1	TRBV6-1	TRBD1	.	CASSEPLRGSTEAFF	TGTGCCAGCAGTGAACCTCTCAGGGGGAGCACTGAAGCTTTCTTT
TRBJ1-1	TRBV6-1	.	few	CASSRKGSNTEAFF	TGTGCCAGCAGTCGAAAGGGATCGAACACTGAAGCTTTCTTT
TRBJ2-1	TRBV20-1	TRBD2	many	CSADGLASNEQFF	TGCAGTGCGGACGGACTAGCGAGCAATGAGCAGTTCTTC
TRBJ2-2	TRBV12-3/TRBV12-4	TRBD1	.	CASSLGGQGANTGELFF	TGTGCCAGCAGTTTAGGGGGACAGGGCGCGAACACCGGGGAGCTGTTTTTT
TRBJ2-7	TRBV6-5	.	.	CASSSPGRGYEQYF	TGTGCCAGCAGTTCGCCGGGACGAGGCTACGAGCAGTACTTC
TRBJ2-7	TRBV6-2/TRBV6-3	.	many	CASSSPLQSYEQYF	TGTGCCAGCAGTTCCCCCTTACAATCCTACGAGCAGTACTTC
TRBJ2-1	TRBV11-2	.	.	CASSFRDWANLYNEQFF	TGTGCCAGCAGCTTCCGTGACTGGGCAAACTTATACAATGAGCAGTTCTTC
TRBJ1-2	TRBV7-9	TRBD1	.	CASSLSGRTGLNGYTF	TGTGCCAGCAGCCTAAGCGGTAGGACAGGATTAAATGGCTACACCTTC
TRBJ2-3	TRBV11-2	TRBD2	.	CASSSSLLAGVTTDTQYF	TGTGCCAGCAGCTCAAGCCTACTAGCGGGGGTGACCACAGATACGCAGTATTTT
TRBJ2-7	TRBV11-1	.	many	CASSFDYEQYF	TGTGCCAGCAGCTTTGACTACGAGCAGTACTTC
TRBJ1-2	TRBV20-1	.	few	CSAYREGYGYTF	TGCAGTGCTTACAGGGAAGGCTATGGCTACACCTTC
TRBJ2-7	TRBV11-2	.	many	CASSLDGHSYEQYF	TGTGCCAGCAGCTTAGATGGGCATTCCTACGAGCAGTACTTC
TRBJ2-7	TRBV7-9	TRBD2	.	CASTQLGGSSYEQYF	TGTGCCAGCACCCAACTGGGCGGGAGCTCCTACGAGCAGTACTTC
TRBJ1-1	TRBV5-6	TRBD1	many	CASTRGQGLNTEAFF	TGTGCCAGCACCCGGGGACAGGGCCTGAACACTGAAGCTTTCTTT
TRBJ1-6	TRBV20-1	.	many	CSAGRGNSYSPLHF	TGCAGTGCGGGGAGGGGGAACAGCTATTCACCCCTCCACTTT
TRBJ2-2	TRBV7-9	.	.	CASSLGRSRNTGELFF	TGTGCCAGCAGCTTAGGCAGGAGCCGAAACACCGGGGAGCTGTTTTTT
TRBJ2-1	TRBV27	TRBD2	few	CASSLSRSGGYNEQFF	TGTGCCAGCAGTTTATCGAGGAGCGGGGGGTACAATGAGCAGTTCTTC
TRBJ2-1	TRBV6-2/TRBV6-3	.	few	CASSSQRGQYNEQFF	TGTGCCAGCAGTAGCCAGCGAGGACAATACAATGAGCAGTTCTTC
TRBJ2-3	TRBV15	.	.	CATSKITDTQYF	TGTGCCACCAGCAAGATCACAGATACGCAGTATTTT
TRBJ2-3	TRBV4-2	TRBD2	many	CASSQLASGISDTQYF	TGTGCCAGCAGCCAACTTGCTAGCGGGATTTCAGATACGCAGTATTTT
TRBJ2-7	TRBV12-3/TRBV12-4	TRBD2	many	CASSGLAAEQYF	TGTGCCAGCAGTGGACTAGCTGCCGAGCAGTACTTC
TRBJ2-3	TRBV28	TRBD2	.	CASSSGTSGRRDTQYF	TGTGCCAGCAGTTCCGGGACTAGCGGGAGGAGAGATACGCAGTATTTT
TRBJ2-2	TRBV30	.	few	CAWSVALTSNTGELFF	TGTGCCTGGAGTGTGGCGCTCACCTCCAACACCGGGGAGCTGTTTTTT
TRBJ2-2	TRBV25-1	TRBD2	many	CASSEGLAGGRNTGELFF	TGTGCCAGCAGTGAGGGACTAGCGGGGGGGCGGAACACCGGGGAGCTGTTTTTT
TRBJ1-4	TRBV25-1	.	many	CASSWSAPGEKLFF	TGTGCCAGCAGTTGGTCAGCCCCGGGCGAAAAACTGTTTTTT
TRBJ2-7	TRBV5-6	.	.	CASSDRNSAYEQYF	TGTGCCAGCAGTGACCGGAACTCCGCCTACGAGCAGTACTTC
TRBJ2-5	TRBV7-8	.	few	CASTQLRVGETQYF	TGTGCCAGCACCCAGCTTAGAGTCGGAGAGACCCAGTACTTC
TRBJ2-7	TRBV30	.	.	CAWTLEAGPSYEQYF	TGTGCCTGGACCCTTGAGGCGGGTCCCTCCTACGAGCAGTACTTC
TRBJ2-7	TRBV12-3/TRBV12-4	.	.	CASSPAGRGSSYEQYF	TGTGCCAGCAGTCCAGCGGGTAGGGGCAGCTCCTACGAGCAGTACTTC
TRBJ1-1	TRBV10-3	TRBD1	few	CAISAGTGTNTEAFF	TGTGCCATCAGTGCAGGGACAGGCACGAACACTGAAGCTTTCTTT
TRBJ2-5	TRBV6-1	.	many	CASTQTRKETQYF	TGTGCCAGCACCCAGACTAGAAAAGAGACCCAGTACTTC
TRBJ2-1	TRBV11-2	.	few	CASSLVRGYNEQFF	TGTGCCAGCAGCTTAGTCAGGGGATACAATGAGCAGTTCTTC
TRBJ2-3	TRBV9	TRBD2	.	CASSVGGVAGAITDTQYF	TGTGCCAGCAGCGTAGGCGGAGTAGCGGGGGCTATCACAGATACGCAGTATTTT
TRBJ2-7	TRBV11-2	TRBD1	many	CASSSRQGRYEQYF	TGTGCCAGCAGCTCAAGACAGGGAAGATACGAGCAGTACTTC
TRBJ2-3	TRBV10-3	.	few	CAIQLSSTDTQYF	TGTGCCATCCAACTATCTAGCACAGATACGCAGTATTTT
TRBJ2-1	TRBV20-1	TRBD1	few	CSASGDRGNNEQFF	TGCAGTGCTAGTGGGGACAGGGGGAACAATGAGCAGTTCTTC
TRBJ1-5	TRBV7-2	TRBD1	.	CASSSRTGSHLPQHF	TGTGCCAGCAGCTCTAGGACAGGGTCGCATCTGCCCCAGCATTTT
TRBJ1-4	TRBV20-1	TRBD1	few	CSAIPWDSFNEKLFF	TGCAGTGCTATACCCTGGGACAGCTTTAATGAAAAACTGTTTTTT
TRBJ1-2	TRBV7-9	.	few	CASSLPAGSIYGYTF	TGTGCCAGCAGCTTACCGGCAGGGAGTATCTATGGCTACACCTTC